Presented here are 14 T cell receptor beta chains from one specimen sequenced in a study of cytomegalovirus exposure and HLA in healthy donors. The PCR made use of 60 Vbeta and 13 Jbeta primers. Clones were read by immunoSEQ multiplex PCR, and TCRdb kept only the in-frame ones, dropping some. The table records more than 150,000 clones, more than 65% of them present only once. The specimen sequenced was PBMCs. The receptors stem from a young woman in good health and CMV-seropositive.

This clone was observed a few times. The rearrangement links TRBV28 to TRBJ2-7; D uncertain. The CDR3 loop spans 11 amino acids. Germline CDR1 reads MDHEN; CDR2 reads SYDVKM. With 8 bases removed from V and 4 bases from J, the gap between germline ends came to 9 bases. CDR3 sequence (DNA): TGTGCCAGCTCTAGAGGATACGAGCAGTACTTC. This sequence encodes CASSRGYEQYF.

The rearrangement links TRBV7-3 to TRBJ2-1; 9 nucleotides agree with TRBD1. The CDR3 is 15 amino acids. Germline V CDR1 and CDR2: SGHTA, FQGTGA. The ends lost 5 bases at V and 1 base at J; junction bases unmatched: 3. The CDR3 protein is CASSVDRGSYNEQFF. CDR3 nucleotide sequence: TGTGCCAGCAGCGTCGACAGGGGGTCCTACAATGAGCAGTTCTTC.

The chain carries TRBV6-5 and TRBJ1-5; 8 nucleotides align to TRBD1. Germline V gene data show CDR1 as MNHEY and CDR2 as SVGAGI. Unmatched junction bases numbered 7, after V lost 6 bases and J lost 6 bases. This CDR3 has 14 residues. The CDR3 sequence: CASSLTGAGQPQHF. The DNA for the CDR3 is TGTGCCAGCAGCCTGACAGGGGCCGGTCAGCCCCAGCATTTT.

This chain connects TRBV7-9 to TRBJ2-4; D gene ambiguous. Per germline, CDR1 SEHNR and CDR2 FQNEAQ (reference sequence). This CDR3 contains 12 residues. V lost 8 bases and J lost 0, with 5 bases in between. The CDR3, as DNA: TGTGCCAGCCACGGAGCCAAAAACATTCAGTACTTC. It specifies CASHGAKNIQYF.

The chain links TRBV5-1 to TRBJ1-2; D is ambiguous. Germline values: CDR1 SGHRS, CDR2 YFSETQ. This CDR3 is built from 17 residues. V was clipped by 3 bases and J by 7 bases, with 25 bases between them. The CDR3 is CASSSTGFLGLPAGYTF. The CDR3 bases are TGCGCCAGCAGCTCCACGGGGTTCTTGGGCCTGCCTGCTGGCTACACCTTC.

A single count supports this clone. The chain is built from TRBV9 and TRBJ2-7; D possibly corresponds to TRBD2 (6 bases). Trimming took 4 bases from V and 6 from J, leaving 17 bases between them. The CDR3 sequence is 14 residues long. Germline CDR1 reads SGDLS; CDR2 reads YYNGEE. The chain's CDR3 is CASSTLATEGEQYF. The CDR3 DNA follows: TGTGCCAGCAGCACCCTAGCGACTGAAGGCGAGCAGTACTTC.

This clone was picked up a small number of times. J is TRBJ1-1 and V is TRBV9, with D perhaps TRBD1 (5 bases). With 0 bases removed from V and 1 base from J, the gap between germline ends came to 10 bases. Germline CDR1 reads SGDLS; CDR2 reads YYNGEE. The CDR3 spans 15 residues. CDR3 sequence: CASSVAGGGNTEAFF. CDR3 nucleotide sequence: TGTGCCAGCAGCGTAGCGGGGGGTGGGAACACTGAAGCTTTCTTT.

The chain employs TRBV5-4 and TRBJ1-2; 9 nucleotides match TRBD1. The CDR3 is made up of 15 amino acids. CDR1 is SGHNT and CDR2 is YYREEE in the germline V gene (reference sequence). J gave up 2 bases and V 4 bases, and 6 bases lay outside the gene matches. The CDR3 DNA follows: TGTGCCAGCAGCCACGGGACAGGGAGGAACTATGGCTACACCTTC. Encoded protein: CASSHGTGRNYGYTF.

This chain links TRBV5-1 with TRBJ1-1; D gene unclear. Germline V gene lookup returns CDR1 SGHRS and CDR2 YFSETQ. The V end was cut by 0 bases, the J end by 7 bases, with 22 bases between. The CDR3 runs to 17 residues. The CDR3 is CASSLEAAGGVEGEAFF. The CDR3 DNA sequence: TGCGCCAGCAGCTTGGAGGCCGCCGGTGGGGTTGAGGGTGAAGCTTTCTTT.

This clone was seen only once. This sequence joins TRBV10-3 and TRBJ2-7; D perhaps matches TRBD2 (7 bases). The CDR3 loop spans 16 amino acids. The V gene's germline CDR1 is ENHRY and CDR2 SYGVKD. Trimming removed 2 bases from V and 0 bases from J, with 14 bases in between. The CDR3 protein is CAISEREAGHSYEQYF. In nucleotides, the CDR3 is TGTGCCATCAGTGAGAGAGAAGCGGGACACTCCTACGAGCAGTACTTC.

This chain connects TRBV10-3 to TRBJ2-1; 13 bases align to TRBD2. CDR3 length: 15 amino acids. The V segment lost 2 bases and the J segment 6 bases; nucleotides outside the gene matches: 1. The germline gives CDR1 ENHRY, CDR2 SYGVKD. Written as DNA, the CDR3 is TGTGCCATCAGTGAGGGGACTAGCGGGACCAATGAGCAGTTCTTC. Encoded protein: CAISEGTSGTNEQFF.

The chain recombines TRBV19 with TRBJ1-2; 9 nucleotides line up with TRBD1. The CDR3 is 13 amino acids. Trimming removed 4 bases from V and 6 bases from J; junction bases left unmatched: 3. CDR1 and CDR2 (germline): LNHDA, SQIVND (reference sequence). The CDR3 DNA follows: TGTGCCAGTAGTACCCGGACAGGGGATGGCTACACCTTC. It codes for CASSTRTGDGYTF.

The DNA of the CDR3 is TGTGCCAGCAGCCGGCGGGGGGGCGCAGGGTCATCCTACGAGCAGTACTTC. This encodes CASSRRGGAGSSYEQYF. The rearrangement joins TRBV7-8 to TRBJ2-7; 9 bases map to TRBD2. The CDR3 contains 17 residues. CDR1 SGHVS and CDR2 FQNEAQ come from the germline V gene. V dropped 5 bases and J dropped 1; count of bases not matched to a gene: 12.

This chain links TRBV7-9 with TRBJ2-1; 10 bases are shared with TRBD1. This CDR3 has 15 residues. The J segment lost 9 bases and the V segment lost 4 bases, leaving 9 bases of the junction unmatched. Germline V gene data show CDR1 as SEHNR and CDR2 as FQNEAQ (reference sequence). CDR3 sequence: CASSSRDRGIGEQFF. The CDR3 bases are TGTGCCAGCAGCTCCCGGGACAGGGGTATAGGTGAGCAGTTCTTC.